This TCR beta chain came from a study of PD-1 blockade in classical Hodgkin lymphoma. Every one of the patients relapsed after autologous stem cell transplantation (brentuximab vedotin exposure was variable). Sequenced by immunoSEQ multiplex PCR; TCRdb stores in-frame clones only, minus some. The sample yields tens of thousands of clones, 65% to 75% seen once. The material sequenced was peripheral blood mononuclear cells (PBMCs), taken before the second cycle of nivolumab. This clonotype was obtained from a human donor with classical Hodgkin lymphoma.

Here the CDR3 DNA reads TGTGCCAGTACGTACTTGGGGGCAACTAATGAAAAACTGTTTTTT. Amino acids: CASTYLGATNEKLFF. The rearrangement joins TRBV2 to TRBJ1-4, with D perhaps TRBD1 (5 bases). Trimming stripped 9 bases from V and 0 bases from J, with 14 bases between. The CDR3 extends over 15 amino acids. The germline gives CDR1 SNHLY, CDR2 FYNNEI.